This entry concerns a single T cell receptor beta chain. What antigen it recognizes has not been identified. One base away there is no much larger clone; base qualities are not given. The CDR3 has 14 amino acids, counting the end cysteine and phenylalanine. Solely the CDR3 DNA is kept, with 42 bases framed from the first base. V and J are trimmed by 5 bases and 4 bases, and the gene matches miss 5 bases of the junction. The germline V gene encodes CDR1 LNHDA and CDR2 SQIVND (reference sequence). The immunoSEQ Assay, a bias-controlled multiplex PCR, was used to amplify TCRbeta CDR3 regions from genomic DNA. Under the source paper's analysis protocol: Nucleated cell counts per sample were estimated from amplification of reference gene primers within the assay. To quantify the absolute abundance of each unique TCRbeta CDR3 rearrangement, sequence reads were collapsed and filtered. For each sample, productive Simpson clonality was calculated as the square root of Simpson's diversity index over productive rearrangements. TCRdb holds this immuneACCESS table with in-frame rearrangements only. Some clones are missing; in checked studies, unresolved V genes explain under half, and the rest has no known cause. Clonal size and the V and J genes are those of that table, whereas D and trimming came from the DNA. This sample comprises some 200,000 clones, about 82% of them detected only once. The ten largest clones capture about 2.5% of the sample.

This specimen comes from a study of blood T cell repertoires in COVID-19 (TCRdb year 2020). Regarding the study in general: Samples covering the acute and convalescent phases of COVID-19 were provided by collaborators in the United States, Italy and Spain. Nearly every sample came with metadata listing a de-identified subject ID, COVID-19 status, age in years and sex. The samples were drawn from two sources: the first 160 participants of the ongoing ImmuneRACE study, and approximately 1,300 subjects contributed by 6 global collaborators. The dataset comprised deeply sampled blood TCRbeta repertoires from subjects exposed to, actively infected with, or recovered from COVID-19. The repertoires were released in a freely available public database meant as a resource for research on the immune response to SARS-CoV-2. The material from the prospective study consisted of cDNA or gDNA derived from T cells, B-cell-depleted T cells, or PBMCs. Where available, HLA class I and class II types were taken from metadata supplied by the sample provider and were not determined by assay-based typing. Summary of the overall study and its limitations: How much clinical and demographic metadata was included differed by source and by participant, and the metadata was provided uncurated.

At one collaborating source in Seattle, patients were enrolled during active infection and were followed longitudinally through the course of disease. Whole blood was collected in K2EDTA tubes by collaborating institutions according to the institutions' own protocols. Collaborator samples were shipped for TCRbeta analysis as frozen whole blood, isolated PBMCs, or DNA extracted from either sample type. The clonotype comes from a woman between 70 and 85 years old with COVID-19, enrolled during active disease. Sequences were obtained from peripheral blood. The chain uses TRBV19 and TRBJ1-5; 7 bases in the junction line up with TRBD1. The nucleotide sequence is TGTGCCAGTAGTGGGACAGAGAGAAATCAGCCCCAGCATTTT. The translation is CASSGTERNQPQHF.